The 19 T cell receptor beta chains reported below all come from one sample, sequenced in a study of breast tumors, draining lymph nodes, adjacent tissues. Samples came from axillary lymph nodes draining the breast cancer. TCRdb called the multiplex PCR reads again in MiXCR, with one record for every CDR3 protein. There are 200,000 or so distinct CDR3 sequences in the sample; 25% to 40% occur only once, and roughly 4.3% lies in the top ten. Sample: axillary lymph node tissue. Every receptor here comes from a female donor with breast cancer. Some clones in this sample may be carry-over from other donors' samples.

In this sample, this clonotype turned up many times. The chain links TRBV11-2 to TRBJ2-5; 11 nucleotides align to TRBD2. Germline V gene lookup returns CDR1 SGHAT and CDR2 FQNNGV. The CDR3 runs to 15 residues. V shed 0 bases, J shed 5 bases, and the junction held 2 bases outside the gene matches. The CDR3 coding sequence is TGTGCCAGCAGCTTAGAACTAGCGGGAGTTGAGACCCAGTACTTC. Amino acids: CASSLELAGVETQYF.

The sample holds many counts of this clonotype. The V and J genes are TRBV5-1 and TRBJ2-3, with D perhaps matching TRBD1 (7 bases). Germline-derived CDR1 and CDR2 are SGHRS and YFSETQ. This CDR3 is 15 amino acids long. V shed 5 bases and J shed 1 base, with 14 bases lying between them. CDR3 in DNA: TGCGCCAGCAGTCTCAGCAGGGGGGGCACAGATACGCAGTATTTT. This encodes CASSLSRGGTDTQYF.

The chain recombines TRBV6-5 with TRBJ2-5, with D tentatively TRBD1 (5 bases). This CDR3 contains 13 residues. CDR1 and CDR2 (germline): MNHEY, SVGAGI. V shed 7 bases and J shed 5 bases, with 14 bases lying between them. The CDR3 coding sequence is TGTGCCAGCAATCACAAGGGGTGGGAGACCCAGTACTTC. Amino acids: CASNHKGWETQYF.

In its sample, this clonotype was seen many times. The chain couples TRBV9 to TRBJ2-7; either TRBD1 or TRBD2 may fit D (6 bases each). The CDR3 runs 14 residues. Germline CDR1 reads SGDLS; CDR2 reads YYNGEE. Trimming pared 4 bases from V and 5 bases from J, leaving 16 bases between. DNA of the CDR3: TGTGCCAGCAGCCCCTCAGCGAGGGGGGACGAGCAGTACTTC. This sequence encodes CASSPSARGDEQYF.

This clonotype was recorded many times. The J gene is TRBJ1-5, the V gene TRBV19, with a possible D match to TRBD1 (5 bases). This CDR3 has 15 residues. Germline CDR1 reads LNHDA; CDR2 reads SQIVND (reference sequence). V shed 3 bases and J shed 6 bases, with 15 bases lying between them. CDR3 sequence reads: CASSIFEGVGQPQHF. The CDR3 DNA reads TGTGCCAGTAGTATTTTTGAAGGGGTGGGTCAGCCCCAGCATTTT.

This clonotype occurred many times. The rearrangement links TRBV24-1 to TRBJ2-3; 8 bases are a match to TRBD2. The CDR3 runs to 14 residues. Trimming removed 6 bases from V and 0 bases from J; junction bases left unmatched: 1. The germline gives CDR1 KGHDR, CDR2 SFDVKD. The CDR3 loop is CATSSGGSTDTQYF. DNA for the CDR3: TGTGCCACCAGTAGCGGGGGAAGCACAGATACGCAGTATTTT.

Ten or more counts support this clonotype. The chain recombines TRBV18 with TRBJ1-2; D unclear. Germline CDR1 reads KGHSH; CDR2 reads LQKENI. The CDR3 totals 13 residues. The V end was cut by 6 bases, the J end by 5 bases, with 13 bases between. DNA of the CDR3: TGTGCCAGCTCTCTCGGTGGAGAATATGGCTACACCTTC. This gives the protein CASSLGGEYGYTF.

This clonotype occurred many times. The chain is built from TRBV20-1 and TRBJ2-3, with D possibly being TRBD1 or TRBD2 (7 bases each). CDR1 is DFQATT, CDR2 SNEGSKA, per germline (reference sequence). The CDR3 sequence is 14 residues long. Deletions cut 3 bases from V and 4 bases from J, with 14 bases between. CDR3 loop: CSARIRGGADTQYF. The CDR3, as DNA: TGCAGTGCTAGGATCAGGGGGGGAGCAGATACGCAGTATTTT.

The chain employs TRBV25-1 and TRBJ2-7; 8 bases fit TRBD2. Germline V gene sequence: CDR1 MGHDK, CDR2 SYGVNS. The CDR3 has 12 amino acids. V shed 11 bases and J 2 bases; nucleotides not matched to a gene: 5. The CDR3 DNA follows: TGTGCCCACAGCGGGGGCCCCTACGAGCAGTACTTC. It translates to CAHSGGPYEQYF.

The chain recombines TRBV7-9 with TRBJ1-5; D not certain. This CDR3 has 10 residues. Germline V gene lookup returns CDR1 SEHNR and CDR2 FQNEAQ (reference sequence). Trimming removed 8 bases from V and 9 bases from J, with 8 bases in between. The CDR3 region has the DNA TGTGCCAGCCAGCGGGGGCCCCAGCATTTT. The encoded protein is CASQRGPQHF.

As concerns this clonotype: The germline gene is not matched at one end of the junction; a read error may be the cause. The chain carries TRBV7-2 and TRBJ1-4; TRBD1 is a possible D gene (6 bases). Germline V gene lookup returns CDR1 SGHTA and CDR2 FQGNSA. The CDR3 contains 17 residues. CDR3 amino acids: CASSQEWRGSNTEKLFF. CDR3 sequence (DNA): TGCGCCAGCAGCCAAGAGTGGAGGGGGTCGAACACTGAAAAACTGTTTTTT.

This clonotype has a count of ten or more. V is TRBV10-2 and J is TRBJ1-6; D ambiguous. V lost 6 bases to trimming and J lost 6 bases, with 9 bases between them. This CDR3 comprises 13 residues. Germline CDR1 is WSHSY and CDR2 is SAAADI. CDR3: CASRGIGNSPLHF. Written as DNA, the CDR3 is TGCGCCAGCAGGGGGATTGGTAATTCACCCCTCCACTTT.

This clonotype was seen ten or more times. The genes are TRBV2 and TRBJ1-1; D unresolved. Germline V CDR1 and CDR2: SNHLY, FYNNEI. The CDR3 loop spans 12 amino acids. The ends were cut back, 7 bases at V and 0 bases at J, with 6 bases in the middle. The CDR3 DNA reads TGTGCCAGCATAGAGGTGAACACTGAAGCTTTCTTT. This codes for CASIEVNTEAFF.

This clonotype was detected ten times or more. V and J are TRBV12-3 or TRBV12-4 and TRBJ1-4, with D unresolved. V lost 4 bases, J lost 7 bases, and 16 bases lay in between. CDR3 size: 15 residues. This CDR3 reads CASSSNTKGAEKLFF. The DNA of the CDR3 is TGTGCCAGCAGTTCAAACACAAAGGGCGCTGAAAAACTGTTTTTT.

A word on this clonotype: This sequence may be a read error, since a much larger clone differs from it by one base. This chain connects TRBV20-1 to TRBJ2-2; 7 bases are shared with TRBD1. Germline V CDR1 and CDR2: DFQATT, SNEGSKA (reference sequence). The CDR3 length is 14 residues. CDR3 loop: CSAHGTVNTAELFF. CDR3 DNA sequence: TGCAGTGCTCATGGGACAGTGAACACCGCGGAGCTGTTTTTT.

The chain uses TRBV6-5 and TRBJ1-2; 7 positions match TRBD1. V shed 2 bases and J 4 bases; nucleotides not matched to a gene: 7. The CDR3 sequence is 15 residues long. CDR1 and CDR2 from the germline V gene are MNHEY and SVGAGI. The CDR3 reads CASSYPGQGVYGYTF. The CDR3 DNA is TGTGCCAGCAGTTACCCCGGTCAGGGGGTCTATGGCTACACCTTC.

This clonotype has at least ten counts. The rearrangement uses TRBV7-2 and TRBJ2-1; 7 positions agree with TRBD2. This CDR3 is built from 15 residues. Germline trimming cut 1 base from V and 7 bases from J; bases unmatched to any gene: 7. Germline-derived CDR1 and CDR2 are SGHTA and FQGNSA. CDR3 nucleotides: TGTGCCAGCAGCTTAGTGAGCGGGGTGAGGAATGAGCAGTTCTTC. Amino acid sequence: CASSLVSGVRNEQFF. Looking up the rest from reference TRBV7-2 and TRBJ2-1 gives the full variable domain: GAGVSQSPSNKVTEKGKDVELRCDPISGHTALYWYRQSLGQGLEFLIYFQGNSAPDKSGLPSDRFSAERTGGSVSTLTIQRTQQEDSAVYLCASSLVSGVRNEQFFGPGTRLTVL.

Concerning this clonotype itself: A much larger clone lies a single base off, so this may be a read error. The genes are TRBV5-6 and TRBJ2-5; D gene unclear. Germline lookup yields CDR1 SGHDT and CDR2 YYEEEE. Trimming took 2 bases from V and 4 from J, leaving 9 bases between them. CDR3 length equals 13 residues. CDR3 nucleotide sequence: TGTGCCAGCAGCTTTTGGGGTGCAGAGACCCAGTACTTC. Its translation: CASSFWGAETQYF.

V and J are TRBV7-9 and TRBJ1-5, with D perhaps TRBD1 (5 bases). This CDR3 is built from 16 residues. Looked up from germline, CDR1 is SEHNR and CDR2 is FQNEAQ (reference sequence). V was cut by 1 base and J by 9 bases, with 19 bases left in between. In DNA, the CDR3 is TGTGCCAGCAGCTTAGGGGACGGATCCTACGAGGGGCCCCAGCATTTT. Its translation is CASSLGDGSYEGPQHF.